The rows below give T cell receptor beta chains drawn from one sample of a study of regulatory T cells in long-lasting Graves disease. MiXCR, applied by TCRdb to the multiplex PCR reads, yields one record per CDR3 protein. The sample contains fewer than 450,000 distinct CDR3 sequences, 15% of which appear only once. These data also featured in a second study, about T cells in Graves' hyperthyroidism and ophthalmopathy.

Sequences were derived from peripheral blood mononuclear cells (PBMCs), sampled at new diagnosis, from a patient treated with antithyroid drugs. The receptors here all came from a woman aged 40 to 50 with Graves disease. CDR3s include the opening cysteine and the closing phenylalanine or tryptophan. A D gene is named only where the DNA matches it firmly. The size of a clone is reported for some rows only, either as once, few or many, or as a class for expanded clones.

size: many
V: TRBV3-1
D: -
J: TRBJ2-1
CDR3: CASSQASLAHSYNEQFF
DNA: TGTGCCAGCAGCCAAGCTTCTCTAGCGCATTCCTACAATGAGCAGTTCTTC

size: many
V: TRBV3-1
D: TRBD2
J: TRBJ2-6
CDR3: CASSQASGASGANVLTF
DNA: TGTGCCAGCAGCCAAGCTAGCGGGGCCTCTGGGGCCAACGTCCTGACTTTC

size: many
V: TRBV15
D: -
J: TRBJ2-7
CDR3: CATSRDWTRSGEQYF
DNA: TGTGCCACCAGCAGAGATTGGACACGGAGCGGGGAGCAGTACTTC

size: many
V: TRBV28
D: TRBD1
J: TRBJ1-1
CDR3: CASSFWDRGRFGDEAFF
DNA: TGTGCCAGCAGTTTCTGGGACAGGGGGCGTTTCGGTGATGAAGCTTTCTTT

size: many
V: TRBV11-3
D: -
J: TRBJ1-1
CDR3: CASSSRGANTEAFF
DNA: TGTGCCAGCAGCTCACGAGGGGCGAACACTGAAGCTTTCTTT

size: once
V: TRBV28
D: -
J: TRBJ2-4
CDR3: CASRRGRAAKNIQYF
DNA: TGTGCCAGCAGGAGGGGGAGGGCGGCCAAAAACATTCAGTACTTC

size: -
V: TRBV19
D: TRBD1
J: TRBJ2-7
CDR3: CASSMGTGPYEQYF
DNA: TGTGCCAGTAGTATGGGGACAGGGCCATACGAGCAGTACTTC

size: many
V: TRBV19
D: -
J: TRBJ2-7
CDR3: CASRETGTGPYEQYF
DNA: TGTGCCAGTAGGGAAACGGGGACGGGCCCCTACGAGCAGTACTTC

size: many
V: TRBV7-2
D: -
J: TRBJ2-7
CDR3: CASSQNSGTLSSYEQYF
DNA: TGTGCCAGCAGCCAAAACAGCGGGACATTGAGCTCCTACGAGCAGTACTTC

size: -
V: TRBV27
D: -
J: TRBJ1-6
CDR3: CASSFGRVNSPLHF
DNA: TGTGCCAGCAGTTTCGGCAGGGTTAATTCACCCCTCCACTTT